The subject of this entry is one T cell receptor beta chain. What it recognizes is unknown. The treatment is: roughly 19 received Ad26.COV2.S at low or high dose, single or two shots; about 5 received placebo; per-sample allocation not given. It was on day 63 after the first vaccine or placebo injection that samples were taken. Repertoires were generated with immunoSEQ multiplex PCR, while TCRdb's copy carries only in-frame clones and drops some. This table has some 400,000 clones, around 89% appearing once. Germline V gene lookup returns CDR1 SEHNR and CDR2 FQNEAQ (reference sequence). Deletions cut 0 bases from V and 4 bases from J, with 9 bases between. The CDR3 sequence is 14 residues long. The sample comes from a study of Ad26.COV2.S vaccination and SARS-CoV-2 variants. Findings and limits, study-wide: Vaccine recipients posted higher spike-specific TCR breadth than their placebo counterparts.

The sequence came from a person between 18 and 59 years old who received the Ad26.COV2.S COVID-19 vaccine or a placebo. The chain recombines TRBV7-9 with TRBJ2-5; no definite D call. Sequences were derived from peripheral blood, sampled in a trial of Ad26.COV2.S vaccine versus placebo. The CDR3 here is CASSLALVGETQYF. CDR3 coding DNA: TGTGCCAGCAGCTTAGCCCTTGTAGGAGAGACCCAGTACTTC.